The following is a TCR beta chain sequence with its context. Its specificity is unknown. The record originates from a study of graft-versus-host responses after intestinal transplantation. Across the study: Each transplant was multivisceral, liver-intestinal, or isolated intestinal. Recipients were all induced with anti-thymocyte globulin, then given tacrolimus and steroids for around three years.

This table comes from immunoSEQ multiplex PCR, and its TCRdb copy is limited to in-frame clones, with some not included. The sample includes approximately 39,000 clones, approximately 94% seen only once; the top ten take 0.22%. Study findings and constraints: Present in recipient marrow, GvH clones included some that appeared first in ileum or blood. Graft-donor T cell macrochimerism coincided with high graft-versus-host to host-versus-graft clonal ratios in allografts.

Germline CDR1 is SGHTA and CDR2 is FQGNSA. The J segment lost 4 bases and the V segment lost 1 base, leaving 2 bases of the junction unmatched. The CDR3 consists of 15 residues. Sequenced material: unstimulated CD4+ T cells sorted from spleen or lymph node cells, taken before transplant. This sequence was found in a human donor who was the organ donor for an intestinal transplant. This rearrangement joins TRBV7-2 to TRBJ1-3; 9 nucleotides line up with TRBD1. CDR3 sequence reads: CASSLDRGQGNTIYF. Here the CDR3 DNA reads TGTGCCAGCAGCTTAGACAGGGGGCAGGGAAACACCATATATTTT.